Presented here are 31 T cell receptor beta chains from one specimen sequenced in a study of cytomegalovirus exposure and HLA in healthy donors. 60 Vbeta and 13 Jbeta primers were used in PCR. Using immunoSEQ multiplex PCR, the repertoire was profiled, and TCRdb retains in-frame clones only, with some absent. The sample records about 140,000 clones, around two thirds being singletons. Sequencing was carried out using PBMCs. The source is a man aged 30-40 years in good health and CMV-seropositive.

The CDR3 region is CASSVTGGATEAFF. CDR3 DNA: TGTGCCAGCAGCGTGACAGGGGGGGCCACTGAAGCTTTCTTT. V usage is TRBV9 and J usage is TRBJ1-1; 9 bases map to TRBD1. The CDR3 runs 14 residues. From germline, CDR1 is SGDLS and CDR2 YYNGEE. Losses at the gene ends were 2 bases for V and 4 bases for J; bases not matched to a gene: 3.

The J gene is TRBJ2-7, the V gene TRBV19, with D perhaps TRBD1 (5 bases). The germline CDR1 and CDR2 sequences are LNHDA and SQIVND (reference sequence). The ends were cut back, 4 bases at V and 2 bases at J, with 9 bases in the middle. The CDR3 loop spans 13 amino acids. The CDR3 region has the DNA TGTGCCAGTAGTAATCAGGGCGCCTACGAGCAGTACTTC. Protein: CASSNQGAYEQYF.

The chain recombines TRBV19 with TRBJ2-5; 8 bases align to TRBD2. The germline CDR1 and CDR2 sequences are LNHDA and SQIVND (reference sequence). V lost 4 bases to trimming and J lost 5 bases; unmatched junction nucleotides: 6. This CDR3 is 14 amino acids long. CDR3 region: CASSRVAGQETQYF. The CDR3 nucleotides are TGTGCCAGTAGTAGGGTAGCGGGGCAGGAGACCCAGTACTTC.

The chain is built from TRBV28 and TRBJ2-3; TRBD2 matches at 9 bases. CDR1 and CDR2 (germline): MDHEN, SYDVKM. V was pared by 7 bases and J by 9 bases, with 14 bases of the junction left unmatched. The CDR3 has 15 amino acids. As DNA, the CDR3 is TGTGCCAGCAATCCCAGCGGGAGGTCTCCAGGGACGCAGTATTTT. Encoded protein: CASNPSGRSPGTQYF.

This sequence joins TRBV6-5 and TRBJ2-1; TRBD1 is a possible D gene (5 bases). Germline loops: CDR1 MNHEY, CDR2 SVGAGI. The CDR3 contains 16 residues. Trimming removed 1 base at V and 0 bases at J, with 10 bases between. The CDR3 coding sequence is TGTGCCAGCAGTTACTTGGGGCAGCTCTCCTACAATGAGCAGTTCTTC. This gives the protein CASSYLGQLSYNEQFF.

This chain connects TRBV12-5 to TRBJ2-4; 8 positions match TRBD1. The germline CDR1 and CDR2 sequences are LGHNT and FRNRAP. This CDR3 comprises 14 residues. V trimming: 2 bases; J trimming: 8 bases; junction bases outside the gene matches: 5. In nucleotides, the CDR3 is TGTGCTAGTGGTTTGTCAGGGGGCGACGACATTCAGTACTTC. This encodes CASGLSGGDDIQYF. Based on the CDR3 plus reference TRBV12-5 and TRBJ2-4, the full variable domain is DARVTQTPRHKVTEMGQEVTMRCQPILGHNTVFWYRQTMMQGLELLAYFRNRAPLDDSGMPKDRFSAEMPDATLATLKIQPSEPRDSAVYFCASGLSGGDDIQYFGAGTRLSVL.

This rearrangement joins TRBV25-1 to TRBJ1-2, with D perhaps TRBD1 (5 bases). Germline CDR1 reads MGHDK; CDR2 reads SYGVNS. The CDR3 is 17 residues long. The V and J ends lost 2 bases and 8 bases respectively, with 24 bases between them. The CDR3 spells CASSENSGGQGRRGYTF. The CDR3 nucleotides read TGTGCCAGCAGTGAAAACTCGGGAGGGCAGGGAAGAAGAGGCTACACCTTC.

The rearrangement links TRBV5-4 to TRBJ2-2; D gene unclear. This CDR3 has 15 amino acids. The V end was cut by 0 bases, the J end by 2 bases, with 8 bases between. From germline, CDR1 is SGHNT and CDR2 YYREEE (reference sequence). In nucleotides, the CDR3 is TGTGCCAGCAGCTTGGGGCTTATAAACACCGGGGAGCTGTTTTTT. As protein: CASSLGLINTGELFF.

In this sample, this clone turned up once. The V and J genes are TRBV5-6 and TRBJ1-1; unclear D gene. Trimming removed 3 bases from V and 1 base from J, with 10 bases in between. CDR1 SGHDT and CDR2 YYEEEE come from the germline V gene. The CDR3 runs 14 residues. CDR3 coding DNA: TGTGCCAGCAGCTGGGGAGGGCGGAACACTGAAGCTTTCTTT. Protein: CASSWGGRNTEAFF. Full variable domain (rest looked up from reference TRBV5-6 and TRBJ1-1): DAGVTQSPTHLIKTRGQQVTLRCSPKSGHDTVSWYQQALGQGPQFIFQYYEEEERQRGNFPDRFSGHQFPNYSSELNVNALLLGDSALYLCASSWGGRNTEAFFGQGTRLTVV.

The chain is built from TRBV25-1 and TRBJ2-1, with TRBD2 identical over 7 bases. CDR1 and CDR2 (germline): MGHDK, SYGVNS. The trim removed 4 bases at V and 9 bases at J, leaving 12 bases unmatched. The CDR3 contains 15 residues. CDR3 bases: TGTGCCAGCAGTGCGTTAACTAGCGCCCTTGGTGAGCAGTTCTTC. Its translation is CASSALTSALGEQFF.

The genes are TRBV30 and TRBJ2-5, with 8 bases identical to TRBD1. The closer fit of TRBJ2-7 to the DNA end suggests the J call may be wrong. Germline loops: CDR1 GTSNPN, CDR2 SVGIG (reference sequence). CDR3 length: 12 amino acids. The CDR3 DNA reads as TGTGCCTGGACTAGAGACAGGGGCGAGCAGTACTTC. Translated: CAWTRDRGEQYF.

The gene calls are TRBV5-1 and TRBJ2-2; a weak D match, TRBD2 (6 bases). This CDR3 is 15 amino acids long. Trimming took 0 bases from V and 0 from J, leaving 6 bases between them. Per the germline V gene, CDR1 is SGHRS and CDR2 is YFSETQ. The CDR3: CASSLGLANTGELFF. The DNA for the CDR3 is TGCGCCAGCAGCTTGGGACTAGCGAACACCGGGGAGCTGTTTTTT.

The CDR3 reads CASSSKQGIAEAFF. CDR3 bases: TGTGCCAGCAGCTCAAAACAGGGGATCGCTGAAGCTTTCTTT. The chain employs TRBV5-4 and TRBJ1-1; the match to TRBD1 covers 7 bases. This CDR3 contains 14 residues. Germline trimming cut 3 bases from V and 6 bases from J; bases unmatched to any gene: 8. CDR1 and CDR2 from the germline V gene are SGHNT and YYREEE (reference sequence).

This clone was recorded once. The chain recombines TRBV12-5 with TRBJ2-5; 8 bases fit TRBD2. The DNA end favors TRBJ2-7, so the J call may be wrong. CDR3 length equals 19 residues. Germline V gene sequence: CDR1 LGHNT, CDR2 FRNRAP. This chain's CDR3 is CASGLTSGTRFGSSYEQYF. The CDR3 DNA sequence: TGTGCTAGTGGTTTGACCTCCGGGACTAGATTTGGGAGCTCCTACGAGCAGTACTTC.

The chain recombines TRBV11-3 with TRBJ1-4, with 9 bases aligning to TRBD1. The germline CDR1 and CDR2 sequences are SGHNT and YENEEA. The junction had 16 bases not matched to a gene; V was cut back by 1 base and J by 7 bases. CDR3 length: 19 residues. The DNA for the CDR3 is TGTGCCAGCAGCTTAGGTTGGGACAGGGAAAAAGGTGAAGCTGAAAAACTGTTTTTT. Translation: CASSLGWDREKGEAEKLFF.

This clone turned up a few times. The genes are TRBV7-9 and TRBJ1-5; no firm D call. Germline V gene sequence: CDR1 SEHNR, CDR2 FQNEAQ (reference sequence). The CDR3 has 18 amino acids. Trimming stripped 2 bases from V and 0 bases from J, with 17 bases between. The CDR3 DNA follows: TGTGCCAGCAGCTTATCAAGCGACTCGTTCAATAGCAATCAGCCCCAGCATTTT. The encoded protein is CASSLSSDSFNSNQPQHF. Complete variable domain (other parts from reference TRBV7-9 and TRBJ1-5): DTGVSQNPRHKITKRGQNVTFRCDPISEHNRLYWYRQTLGQGPEFLTYFQNEAQLEKSRLLSDRFSAERPKGSFSTLEIQRTEQGDSAMYLCASSLSSDSFNSNQPQHFGDGTRLSIL.

To note about this clone: The junction does not match germline at one end; this may be a read error. This chain uses TRBV28 with TRBJ1-2; 7 positions agree with TRBD1. Germline CDR1 MDHEN, CDR2 SYDVKM. The CDR3 is 17 residues long. CDR3 bases: TGTGCCAGCAGATCGACAGGGAGGAGTTCATTTAACCATGGCTACACCTTC. It translates to CASRSTGRSSFNHGYTF.

V gene TRBV18 combines with J gene TRBJ1-3; D unclear. The germline V gene has CDR1 KGHSH and CDR2 LQKENI. The V end lost 3 bases, the J end lost 0 bases, and 15 bases lay between the germline ends. This CDR3 comprises 17 residues. In nucleotides, the CDR3 is TGTGCCAGCTCACCGCAGGCTTTGGCAGGCTCTGGAAACACCATATATTTT. Translation: CASSPQALAGSGNTIYF. Based on the CDR3 plus reference TRBV18 and TRBJ1-3, the full variable domain is NAGVMQNPRHLVRRRGQEARLRCSPMKGHSHVYWYRQLPEEGLKFMVYLQKENIIDESGMPKERFSAEFPKEGPSILRIQQVVRGDSAAYFCASSPQALAGSGNTIYFGEGSWLTVV.

This chain joins TRBV27 and TRBJ1-5, with D possibly being TRBD1 (5 bases). The CDR3 spans 12 residues. The germline CDR1 and CDR2 sequences are MNHEY and SMNVEV (reference sequence). CDR3: CATGGGNQPQHF. For the CDR3, the DNA is TGTGCTACCGGGGGGGGCAATCAGCCCCAGCATTTT.

This clone showed up just a few times. This chain connects TRBV30 to TRBJ2-1; 13 bases map to TRBD2. The CDR3 is 15 amino acids. Germline CDR1 reads GTSNPN; CDR2 reads SVGIG (reference sequence). The V gene end was trimmed by 2 bases and the J gene end by 6 bases; junction bases not matched to a gene: 4. CDR3 amino acids: CAWSRGTSGVNEQFF. The CDR3 bases are TGTGCCTGGAGTCGCGGGACTAGCGGGGTCAATGAGCAGTTCTTC.

V usage is TRBV10-3 and J usage is TRBJ1-2; maybe TRBD1 (5 bases). The CDR3 contains 17 residues. Trimming shortened V by 2 bases and J by 2 bases, and 18 bases separated the two germline ends. Germline V gene data show CDR1 as ENHRY and CDR2 as SYGVKD. The CDR3, as DNA: TGTGCCATCAGTGAGAGTTCGGGCAGGGAGGGAAACTATGGCTACACCTTC. Translated, it gives CAISESSGREGNYGYTF.

The V and J genes are TRBV9 and TRBJ2-5; TRBD1 aligns across 8 bases. The J call may be faulty, since TRBJ2-7 better matches the DNA end. This CDR3 spans 15 amino acids. Germline V gene sequence: CDR1 SGDLS, CDR2 YYNGEE. CDR3 sequence (DNA): TGTGCCAGCAGCGTAGTTCCAGGGGGCATCCTCGAGCAGTACTTC. As protein: CASSVVPGGILEQYF.

This clone was recorded once. This rearrangement joins TRBV11-3 to TRBJ2-2; TRBD1 aligns across 8 bases. Per the germline V gene, CDR1 is SGHNT and CDR2 is YENEEA. The CDR3 has 14 residues. Germline trimming cut 6 bases from V and 3 bases from J; bases unmatched to any gene: 3. The chain's CDR3 is CASRGQEDTGELFF. The CDR3 DNA follows: TGTGCCAGCAGGGGACAGGAGGACACCGGGGAGCTGTTTTTT. The whole variable domain, remainder taken from reference TRBV11-3 and TRBJ2-2, is EAGVVQSPRYKIIEKKQPVAFWCNPISGHNTLYWYLQNLGQGPELLIRYENEEAVDDSQLPKDRFSAERLKGVDSTLKIQPAELGDSAVYLCASRGQEDTGELFFGEGSRLTVL.

There are a few counts of this clone. V usage is TRBV18 and J usage is TRBJ1-4; D unclear. The V gene lost 3 bases and the J gene lost 0 bases, with 14 bases spanning the gap. The CDR3 has 17 residues. Germline V gene sequence: CDR1 KGHSH, CDR2 LQKENI. CDR3 residues: CASSPPTGSSTNEKLFF. In DNA form, the CDR3 reads TGTGCCAGCTCACCCCCGACGGGATCTTCAACTAATGAAAAACTGTTTTTT.

This clone was recorded a few times. The chain has TRBV27 and TRBJ2-3; perhaps TRBD2 as D (5 bases). Trimming removed 3 bases from V and 0 bases from J, with 13 bases in between. Germline CDR1 reads MNHEY; CDR2 reads SMNVEV (reference sequence). CDR3 size: 16 residues. The CDR3 spells CASSFWTGSSTDTQYF. The CDR3 DNA reads TGTGCCAGCAGTTTCTGGACTGGTTCTAGCACAGATACGCAGTATTTT.

The chain recombines TRBV5-5 with TRBJ2-1; possibly TRBD2 for D (5 bases). Germline assignment: CDR1 SGHKS and CDR2 YYEKEE (reference sequence). This CDR3 has 14 residues. V shed 2 bases and J shed 4 bases, with 10 bases lying between them. The CDR3 spells CASSFETIYNEQFF. CDR3 bases: TGTGCCAGCAGCTTTGAGACTATTTACAATGAGCAGTTCTTC.

The chain couples TRBV7-5 to TRBJ1-5; the D call of TRBD1 is as the table states it, not checked on the DNA. TRBV7-5 is assigned pseudogene status. There are 13 residues in the CDR3. CDR3 coding DNA: TGTGCCAGAAGCTGCTTCTCCAGAAAGCCCCAGCATTTT. Translating it yields CARSCFSRKPQHF.

The chain carries TRBV18 and TRBJ1-1; D not certain. This CDR3 contains 14 residues. CDR1 and CDR2 (germline): KGHSH, LQKENI. Between the trimmed V and J ends, which lost 4 bases and 5 bases, there was a span of 14 bases. The CDR3, as DNA: TGTGCCAGCTCACTCGACCAGGCCACGACTGAAGCTTTCTTT. It specifies CASSLDQATTEAFF.

The chain employs TRBV7-6 and TRBJ2-3; 9 bases match TRBD1. This CDR3 has 17 residues. V trimming: 1 base; J trimming: 4 bases; junction bases outside the gene matches: 9. The V gene's germline CDR1 is SGHVS and CDR2 FNYEAQ. The CDR3 reads CASSLGATGTGPDTQYF. The CDR3 DNA sequence: TGTGCCAGCAGCTTAGGGGCTACCGGGACAGGGCCAGATACGCAGTATTTT. Based on the CDR3 plus reference TRBV7-6 and TRBJ2-3, the full variable domain is GAGVSQSPRYKVTKRGQDVALRCDPISGHVSLYWYRQALGQGPEFLTYFNYEAQQDKSGLPNDRFSAERPEGSISTLTIQRTEQRDSAMYRCASSLGATGTGPDTQYFGPGTRLTVL.

The chain links TRBV18 to TRBJ2-1; D call uncertain. The CDR3 covers 17 residues. Germline CDR1 and CDR2: KGHSH and LQKENI. V was clipped by 3 bases and J by 5 bases, with 20 bases between them. The CDR3 region has the DNA TGTGCCAGCTCACCCCTAGACGGGTTCTCTGTCGACAATGAGCAGTTCTTC. Encoded protein: CASSPLDGFSVDNEQFF.

The V gene is TRBV9, the J gene TRBJ1-1, with D possibly matching TRBD1 (6 bases). The V end was cut by 1 base, the J end by 7 bases, with 14 bases between. The CDR3 totals 14 residues. Germline-derived CDR1 and CDR2 are SGDLS and YYNGEE. The CDR3 protein is CASSVIDRPLEAFF. The CDR3 region has the DNA TGTGCCAGCAGCGTAATTGACAGGCCGCTTGAAGCTTTCTTT.